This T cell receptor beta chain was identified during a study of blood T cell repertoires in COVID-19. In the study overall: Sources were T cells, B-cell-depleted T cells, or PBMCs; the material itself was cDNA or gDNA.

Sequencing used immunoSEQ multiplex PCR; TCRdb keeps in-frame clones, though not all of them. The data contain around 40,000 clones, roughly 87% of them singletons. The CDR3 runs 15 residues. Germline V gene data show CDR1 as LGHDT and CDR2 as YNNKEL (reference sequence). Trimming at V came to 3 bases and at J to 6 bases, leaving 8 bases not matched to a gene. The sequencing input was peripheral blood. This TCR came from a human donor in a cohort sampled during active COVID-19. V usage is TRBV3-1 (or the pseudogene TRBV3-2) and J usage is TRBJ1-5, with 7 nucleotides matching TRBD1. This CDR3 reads CASSQRQGGGQPQHF. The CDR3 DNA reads TGTGCCAGCAGCCAGCGGCAGGGGGGAGGTCAGCCCCAGCATTTT.